This is a list of T cell receptor beta chains from one sample in a study of T cells in Graves' hyperthyroidism and ophthalmopathy. TCRdb passed the multiplex PCR reads through MiXCR, listing each CDR3 protein once. The sample records hundreds of thousands of distinct CDR3 sequences, about 13% being singletons. The sequencing sample was made of blood. Receptors were obtained from a young woman with Graves' hyperthyroidism. The CDR3 runs from the conserved cysteine through the conserved F or W.

TRBJ1-5,TRBV6-1,CASPYSNQPQHF
TRBJ2-1,TRBV7-2,CASSRSGTSYNEQFF
TRBJ2-5,TRBV5-1,CASSLEGFETQYF
TRBJ2-3,TRBV5-6,CASSLMGTGGTDTQYF
TRBJ2-1,TRBV6-1,CASSGTAGSYNEQFF
TRBJ2-7,TRBV25-1,CASSGHRLPYEQYF
TRBJ1-2,TRBV10-3,CAISESPDRSLEGYTF
TRBJ2-5,TRBV19,CASSTGLAETQYF
TRBJ2-7,TRBV13,CASSESLAGSYEQHF
TRBJ1-1,TRBV7-2,CASSLGQGALGTEAFF
TRBJ1-1,TRBV6-1,CASRTNANTEAFF
TRBJ2-4,TRBV20-1,CSAPTGNIQYF
TRBJ2-1,TRBV9,CASSVAGLGYNEQFF
TRBJ1-6,TRBV28,CASSITDSPLHF
TRBJ1-3,TRBV10-3,CAISDSDSGNTIYF
TRBJ2-1,TRBV4-1,CASSQVGLAGANPSSYNEQFF
TRBJ2-3,TRBV13,CASSSLLATDTQYF
TRBJ2-1,TRBV13,CASYHRGTEQFF